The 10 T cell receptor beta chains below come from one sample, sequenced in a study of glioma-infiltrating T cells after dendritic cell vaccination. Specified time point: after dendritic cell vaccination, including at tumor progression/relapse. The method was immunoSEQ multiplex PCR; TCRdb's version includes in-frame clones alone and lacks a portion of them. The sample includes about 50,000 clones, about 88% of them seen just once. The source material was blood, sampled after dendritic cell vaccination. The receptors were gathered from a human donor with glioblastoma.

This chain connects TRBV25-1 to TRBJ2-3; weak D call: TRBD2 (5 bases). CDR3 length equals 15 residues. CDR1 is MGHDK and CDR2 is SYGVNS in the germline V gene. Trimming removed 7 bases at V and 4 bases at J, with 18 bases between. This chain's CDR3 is CASTPAESFADTQYF. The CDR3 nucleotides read TGTGCCAGCACTCCAGCGGAGTCTTTCGCAGATACGCAGTATTTT.

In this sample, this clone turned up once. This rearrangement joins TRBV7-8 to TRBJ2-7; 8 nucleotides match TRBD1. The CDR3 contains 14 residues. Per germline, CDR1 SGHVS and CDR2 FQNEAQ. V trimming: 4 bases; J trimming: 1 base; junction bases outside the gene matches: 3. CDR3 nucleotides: TGTGCCAGCAGCTCCCGGGACAGGTCCTACGAGCAGTACTTC. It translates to CASSSRDRSYEQYF.

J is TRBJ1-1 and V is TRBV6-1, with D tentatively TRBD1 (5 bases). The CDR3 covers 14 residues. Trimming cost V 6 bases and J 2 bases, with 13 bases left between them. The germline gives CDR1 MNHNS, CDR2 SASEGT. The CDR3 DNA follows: TGTGCCAGCAGGGGGGGGGTTAGAAACACTGAAGCTTTCTTT. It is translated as CASRGGVRNTEAFF.

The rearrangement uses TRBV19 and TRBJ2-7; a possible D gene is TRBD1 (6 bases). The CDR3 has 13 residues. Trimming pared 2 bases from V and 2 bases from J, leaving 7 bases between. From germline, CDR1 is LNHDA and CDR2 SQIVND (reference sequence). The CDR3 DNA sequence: TGTGCCAGTAGTATACAGGGGCCCTACGAGCAGTACTTC. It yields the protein CASSIQGPYEQYF.

This CDR3 reads CASTFRGANVLTF. Written as DNA, the CDR3 is TGTGCCAGCACTTTCAGAGGGGCCAACGTCCTGACTTTC. J is TRBJ2-6 and V is TRBV7-2; D gene uncertain. Per the germline V gene, CDR1 is SGHTA and CDR2 is FQGNSA. The germline V and J ends were trimmed by 7 bases and 4 bases, with 8 bases remaining between them. This CDR3 has 13 amino acids.

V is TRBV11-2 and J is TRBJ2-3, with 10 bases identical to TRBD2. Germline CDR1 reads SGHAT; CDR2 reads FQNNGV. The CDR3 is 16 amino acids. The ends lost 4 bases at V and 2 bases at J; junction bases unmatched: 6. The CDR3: CASSSALAGPTDTQYF. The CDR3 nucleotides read TGTGCCAGCAGCTCGGCACTAGCGGGACCCACAGATACGCAGTATTTT.

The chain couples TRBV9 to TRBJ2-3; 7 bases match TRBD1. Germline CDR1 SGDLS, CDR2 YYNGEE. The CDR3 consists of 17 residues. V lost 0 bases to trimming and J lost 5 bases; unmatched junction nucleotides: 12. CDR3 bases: TGTGCCAGCAGCGTAGGGGGAAGGACAGGCGGAAGAGATACGCAGTATTTT. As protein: CASSVGGRTGGRDTQYF.

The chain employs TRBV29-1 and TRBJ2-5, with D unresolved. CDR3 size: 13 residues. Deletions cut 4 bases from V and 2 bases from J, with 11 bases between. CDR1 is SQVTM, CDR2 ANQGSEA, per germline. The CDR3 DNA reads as TGCAGCGTTGGAGGTAGGCAGCAAGAGACCCAGTACTTC. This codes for CSVGGRQQETQYF.

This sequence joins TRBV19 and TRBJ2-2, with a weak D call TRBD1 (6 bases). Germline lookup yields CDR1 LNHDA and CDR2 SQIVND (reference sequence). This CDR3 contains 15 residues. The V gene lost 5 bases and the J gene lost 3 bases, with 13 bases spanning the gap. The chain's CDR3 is CASSQGWVDTGELFF. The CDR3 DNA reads TGTGCCAGTAGTCAGGGGTGGGTGGACACCGGGGAGCTGTTTTTT.

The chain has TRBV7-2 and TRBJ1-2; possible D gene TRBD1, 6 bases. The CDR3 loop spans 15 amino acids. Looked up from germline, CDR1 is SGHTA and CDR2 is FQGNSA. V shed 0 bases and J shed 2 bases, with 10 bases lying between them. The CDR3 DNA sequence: TGTGCCAGCAGCTTAGCCCGGACAGCCAACTATGGCTACACCTTC. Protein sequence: CASSLARTANYGYTF.